Included here is one T cell receptor beta chain sequence, with context. The antigen remains undetermined. This CDR3 comprises 14 residues. Germline V gene data show CDR1 as SGHTA and CDR2 as FQGNSA. The J segment lost 5 bases and the V segment lost 5 bases, leaving 7 bases of the junction unmatched. The data derive from a study of post-analysis software for immune sequencing data. Across the study: The patients showed relapsing-remitting, secondary progressive and progressive-relapsing multiple sclerosis courses.

Whole-study findings and limits: TRBV5-6, TRBV5-1 and TRBV20-1 belonged to a set of roughly five TRBV segments that were more frequent in patients than controls. Diversity measured as normalized Chao1 was significantly lower in multiple sclerosis patients than in controls.

Unique molecular identifiers were built into the TCR beta cDNA libraries. MiXCR, applied by TCRdb to the PCR reads, yields one record per CDR3 protein. Among hundreds of thousands of distinct CDR3 sequences listed, 55% to 60% were seen once. The receptor comes from a girl aged 2 to 10 with multiple sclerosis. The rearrangement uses TRBV7-2 and TRBJ2-7; 9 bases map to TRBD1. The sequenced sample consisted of blood. CDR3 sequence (DNA): TGTGCCAGCAGCGTTCGGACAGGGGACCACGAGCAGTACTTC. Its translation is CASSVRTGDHEQYF.